One T cell receptor beta chain is described in this entry. Which antigen it targets is not known. Base quality data are lacking; no much larger clone is found one base away. The library was generated by the immunoSEQ multiplex PCR assay. The multiplex PCR relied on a mix of 60 forward primers for TCR Vbeta segments and 13 reverse primers for TCR Jbeta segments. Amplification of the CDR3 region of rearranged TCR beta genes was performed with a multiplex PCR assay on genomic DNA. The Illumina HiSeq System was used to sequence the amplified TCR beta libraries as 87-base-pair reads. The original pipeline was this. Across the 670 or so repertoires, a later analysis counted tens of millions of unique TCR beta chains, around 10 million of which were shared by at least two donors. Raw reads were error-corrected and collapsed into unique sequences by a nearest-neighbor algorithm in which closely related sequences were merged to remove PCR and sequencing errors. V, D and J gene segments were assigned by aligning CDR3 sequences to IMGT reference sequences. For a sequence to be retained, at least a six-nucleotide match to both a V gene segment and a J gene segment was required. A rearrangement was called productive if the CDR3 had no stop codons and remained in frame with V and J, and every other rearrangement was called non-productive. Following IMGT convention, CDR3 was defined as the stretch from the second conserved V-encoded cysteine to the conserved J-encoded phenylalanine. The earlier analysis of 500 to 600 of the donors excluded sequences that lacked an unambiguous match to a single V gene segment. An earlier analysis of a few hundred of the donors called V segments functional above 56.7% productive rearrangements and segregating when the between-donor standard deviation exceeded 5%. To diagnose cytomegalovirus status from the catalog of TCR beta chain sequences, a statistical classification framework was built. In a later analysis, TCR nucleotide sequences were compared against IMGT/GENE-DB human TR gene sequences so that V and J genes could be assigned. A later analysis assigned CDR3 sequences and most-parsimonious VDJ recombination scenarios with the TCRdist pipeline. A later analysis defined each TCR beta chain by its CDR3 amino acid sequence plus V-gene family, and excluded reads lacking a unique V-gene family. As a way to deal with suspected cross-contamination and a sequencing artifact, a later analysis dropped 450 to 700 nucleotide sequences that were highly shared and had low generation probability. A later analysis calculated a clonal expansion index for each public chain from normalized within-repertoire ranks of inferred template counts. Generation probabilities in a later analysis came from a VDJ recombination model fitted to out-of-frame rearrangements, and those results were checked against IGoR. A later analysis scored TCR-TCR, TCR-HLA and TCR-CMV co-occurrence with hypergeometric tests, applying a repertoire-size bias correction to TCR pairs. False discovery rates were estimated in a later analysis by permuting HLA or CMV assignments 20 times. A later analysis grouped co-occurring TCRs with DBSCAN, adding TCRdist sequence similarity when clustering within HLA-allele-positive subsets. Co-occurrence clustering excluded repertoires with fewer than 30,000 or more than 120,000 public chains, plus five with anomalous nucleotide sharing. TCRdb took over this immuneACCESS table, retaining in-frame rearrangements with V and J assigned. Such tables are incomplete; in checked studies, under half of the missing clones stem from an unresolved V gene, and the remainder is unexplained. V and J calls and clone size are as listed in that table; D and trimming were resolved from the DNA. The sample table shows around 90,000 clones, and 82% are seen once. The ten largest clones represent about 3.8% of the sample.

In total, approximately 610 healthy bone marrow donors made up the cohort. All cohort members were sampled while nominally healthy, although unrecorded immune exposures were likely present. The donor tested CMV seronegative and was one of the 352 seronegative cohort members. Every donor gave a peripheral blood sample, and the peripheral blood mononuclear cells from that sample were used for TCR beta sequencing. Genomic DNA extraction from the blood cell samples was performed with the Qiagen DNeasy Blood Extraction Kit. The data stem from a study of cytomegalovirus exposure and HLA in healthy donors (dated by TCRdb to about 2017). For the wider study: According to an earlier analysis of 587 of the donors, about 179 million T cells yielded roughly 110 million unique TCR beta sequences and approximately 300 Gb of sequence data. Donor age, sex, ethnicity and CMV serostatus were collected together with the repertoire data. Across roughly 420 genotyped donors of the cohort, an average of 235,054 unique TCR beta nucleotide sequences per donor were sequenced, and 15% to 20% of those sequences were non-productive. To predict cytomegalovirus infection status, the study combined high-throughput TCR immunosequencing, statistical association of individual TCRs with disease status, and machine learning. Of the roughly 390 genotyped donors, approximately 81% were placed in the genetic ancestry cluster associated with self-reported Caucasian donors. Using immunosequencing, the study profiled T cell repertoires from 640 or so subjects and related those repertoires to cytomegalovirus serostatus. Four to six DR-DQ haplotypes were handled as single units for association and clustering, since linkage in the cohort was strong. An earlier analysis of more than 450 of the donors used high-throughput TCR beta sequencing to judge whether each TCR beta V gene segment behaved as functional or pseudogenic. In addition to the first cohort of hundreds of subjects, a separate validation cohort of approximately 110 different subjects was used. HLA typing included class I and class II loci at four-digit resolution. Every discovery cohort repertoire had been produced on one sequencing platform. In the later analysis, no new phenotypic data were used to find candidate immune exposures; instead, reliance was placed on TCR beta sequences and their occurrence across donors. A later analysis re-analyzed previously published TCR beta repertoires from approximately 700 donors and added high-resolution HLA genotyping to study TCR occurrence patterns. Typing coverage differed by locus: A, B, C, DRB1 and DQB1 were typed in roughly 620-640 donors, DQA1 in about 500, DPA1 in some 570, and DPB1 in just under 480. About 320 gigabases of sequencing data and 78 million or so unique TCR sequences were included in an early release covering roughly 600 HLA-typed donors. A later genetic analysis took genome-wide SNP genotypes for 398 of the 666 donors and used that subset as a discovery cohort. The study aimed to test whether signatures of past pathogen exposure could be identified by cataloging public T cell receptors. Broad study findings and their caveats: In a later genetic analysis, fewer N-insertions in productive TCRs were reported among donors in an Asian-associated ancestry cluster than the roughly 670-donor mean. Specific HLA alleles were associated with 15,000 to 20,000 TCR beta sequences at a false discovery rate of 0.05 in a later analysis. The classifier was reported to diagnose cytomegalovirus status with high specificity and sensitivity in both the original and validation cohorts. Because counts were too low, roughly 18 rarely observed V segments, including chromosome 9 orphons, were left out of the earlier analysis of approximately 500 of the donors. A later genetic analysis associated a missense DCLRE1C variant with V-gene and J-gene trimming of TCR beta chains, and an independent cohort replicated the association. A group of highly shared sequence variants was considered likely to be a technical artifact of the sequencing pipeline. Assigning TCR associations to individual alleles was difficult when HLA alleles, especially DR and DQ, strongly co-occurred. In a later analysis, TCR association rates were found to vary across HLA loci, with the most associated TCRs seen for DRB1 alleles and the fewest for HLA-C alleles. The 87-base-pair reads could not distinguish some IMGT-functional V segments, including TRBV6-2 and TRBV6-3, so those segments were excluded. In this cohort, only TCR beta chains were sequenced, and detectable features were limited by the absence of alpha or paired-chain data. In a later analysis, HLA-associated TCR beta chains were found to be more clonally expanded and to have lower generation probabilities than equally common non-associated chains. Roughly uniform sequencing depth across donors was assumed in presence/absence analyses, although this assumption may not hold. Linkage disequilibrium might explain the correlated functional status among segregating V segments, but an unknown experimental factor could not be excluded. Broadly in line with IMGT annotations, most TCR beta V segments showed up in productive rearrangements about 87% or about 30% of the time in an earlier analysis of about 500 of the donors. Most CMV-associated TCR beta chains appeared to be HLA-restricted in a later analysis, and the HLA associations seemed to be driven largely by CMV exposure. A total of roughly 160 TCR beta chains were listed by the study as associated with cytomegalovirus. Because HLA typing was missing for some donors at each locus, association tests included only the typed subset. Most TCR sequences were seen in very few donors, while some public TCRs were found in many individuals. A further reported finding was that TCR beta sequences accurately predicted the HLA-A and HLA-B alleles for most subjects in the first cohort. The authors suggested that the approach could potentially be generalized to other disease states and immunological phenotypes. Several of the top co-occurrence clusters appeared to be linked to parvovirus B19, influenza, CMV and Epstein-Barr virus, according to a later analysis. The only immune exposure information available for the cohort was CMV serostatus. In vitro tests confirmed that a few of the cytomegalovirus-associated TCR beta chains recognize cytomegalovirus antigens.

From its cysteine to its phenylalanine, the CDR3 spans 20 amino acids. Only CDR3 DNA is held: 60 bases, read in frame from base 1. The germline V gene sets CDR1 to LGHNA and CDR2 to YSLEER. From V the trimming removes 0 bases and from J it removes 4 bases, while the gene matches leave 12 bases of the junction unaccounted for. The chain is assembled from TRBV4-3 and TRBJ2-6; 10 junctional bases match TRBD1. The material sequenced was PBMCs. This TCR came from a middle-aged man in good health and CMV-seronegative. The DNA sequence follows: TGCGCCAGCAGCCAAGATGGTCCGGGACAGGGGCGTGTCGGGGCCAACGTCCTGACTTTC. Its amino acids are CASSQDGPGQGRVGANVLTF.